Shown below are 32 T cell receptor beta chains from a single sample sequenced in a study of T cells in Graves' hyperthyroidism and ophthalmopathy. RNA transcripts were the template for amplifying TCR beta CDR3 regions. The HTBI set primed first-round TCR CDR3 RT-PCR. Each CDR3 protein gets one entry after TCRdb re-called the multiplex PCR reads with MiXCR. This table has hundreds of thousands of distinct CDR3 sequences, roughly 14% appearing once. The sequencing sample was made of blood. The receptors stem from a woman aged 18-29 years with Graves' hyperthyroidism.

This clonotype came up many times. This rearrangement joins TRBV20-1 to TRBJ2-7, with D possibly matching TRBD1 (6 bases). The germline V gene encodes CDR1 DFQATT and CDR2 SNEGSKA (reference sequence). Trimming cost V 3 bases and J 4 bases, with 16 bases left between them. CDR3 length equals 14 residues. For the CDR3, the DNA is TGCAGTGCTAGGGCCGACAGGTTTGGGTACGAGCAGTACTTC. Translating it yields CSARADRFGYEQYF.

This clonotype appeared many times. The chain joins TRBV6-1 to TRBJ1-5, with 9 positions matching TRBD1. Germline CDR1 MNHNS, CDR2 SASEGT. Trimming removed 5 bases from V and 1 base from J; junction bases left unmatched: 12. CDR3 length: 18 amino acids. CDR3 sequence (DNA): TGTGCCAGCAGTCCCCGCTCGGACAGGGGCCGAAGCAATCAGCCCCAGCATTTT. Protein product: CASSPRSDRGRSNQPQHF.

This clonotype was picked up a small number of times. The chain couples TRBV6-2 or TRBV6-3 to TRBJ2-1; the match to TRBD2 covers 10 bases. The V segment lost 5 bases and the J segment 2 bases; nucleotides outside the gene matches: 9. The germline V gene encodes CDR1 MNHEY and CDR2 SVGEGT. This CDR3 comprises 17 residues. The chain's CDR3 is CASSVTSGVGPYNEQFF. CDR3 DNA sequence: TGTGCCAGCAGTGTAACTAGCGGGGTGGGCCCCTACAATGAGCAGTTCTTC.

In this sample, this clonotype turned up many times. The rearrangement joins TRBV7-9 to TRBJ2-1; 8 bases match TRBD2. This CDR3 is 15 amino acids long. The germline V gene encodes CDR1 SEHNR and CDR2 FQNEAQ (reference sequence). The V gene end was trimmed by 4 bases and the J gene end by 6 bases; junction bases not matched to a gene: 8. In DNA form, the CDR3 reads TGTGCCAGCAGCTCCGTCGCGGGAGGATTCAATGAGCAGTTCTTC. As protein: CASSSVAGGFNEQFF.

A few counts support this clonotype. At one end, the junction sequence differs from germline, possibly due to a read error. The chain carries TRBV5-8 and TRBJ2-5, with 8 bases lining up with TRBD2. Germline V gene data show CDR1 as SGHTS and CDR2 as YDEGEE. The CDR3 is 13 amino acids. For the CDR3, the DNA is TGTGCCAGCAGAGAGCGGGGGCAAGAGGCCCAGTACTTC. This codes for CASRERGQEAQYF.

This clonotype was observed a handful of times. The chain joins TRBV5-1 to TRBJ1-2, with unresolved D. The CDR3 sequence is 13 residues long. Germline V CDR1 and CDR2: SGHRS, YFSETQ. V was clipped by 0 bases and J by 6 bases, with 9 bases between them. The CDR3: CASSLAAGDGYTF. The CDR3 region has the DNA TGCGCCAGCAGCTTGGCTGCCGGGGATGGCTACACCTTC.

This clonotype was seen a handful of times. This chain joins TRBV4-1 and TRBJ2-7, with a weak D call TRBD2 (5 bases). CDR1 and CDR2 from the germline V gene are MGHRA and YSYEKL. Trimming shortened V by 0 bases and J by 2 bases, and 11 bases separated the two germline ends. The CDR3 covers 15 residues. Here the CDR3 reads CASSQDPRGTYEQYF. The CDR3 DNA reads TGCGCCAGCAGCCAAGATCCCCGGGGAACCTACGAGCAGTACTTC.

This clonotype was observed a few times. The J gene is TRBJ2-3, the V gene TRBV24-1, with 12 bases lining up with TRBD2. The CDR3 runs to 18 residues. Germline V gene data show CDR1 as KGHDR and CDR2 as SFDVKD. Germline trimming cut 4 bases from V and 1 base from J; bases unmatched to any gene: 8. This CDR3 reads CATSDPGLAGWGTDTQYF. The CDR3 region has the DNA TGTGCCACCAGTGACCCCGGACTAGCGGGGTGGGGCACAGATACGCAGTATTTT.

This clonotype was found many times. The rearrangement joins TRBV4-1 to TRBJ2-5, with D perhaps TRBD1 (6 bases). The CDR3 covers 16 residues. Germline CDR1 MGHRA, CDR2 YSYEKL. The V gene lost 2 bases and the J gene lost 5 bases, with 18 bases spanning the gap. The CDR3 here is CASSQSGTLEGETQYF. CDR3 coding DNA: TGCGCCAGCAGCCAATCCGGGACACTCGAGGGGGAGACCCAGTACTTC.

This clonotype was observed at least ten times. The chain carries TRBV6-1 and TRBJ1-2; 7 nucleotides match TRBD1. The germline V gene encodes CDR1 MNHNS and CDR2 SASEGT. The CDR3 is made up of 13 amino acids. V was pared by 1 base and J by 7 bases, with 3 bases of the junction left unmatched. This CDR3 reads CASSEGGTAGYTF. The CDR3 DNA is TGTGCCAGCAGTGAAGGAGGGACAGCTGGCTACACCTTC.

This clonotype was observed at least ten times. The chain carries TRBV6-1 and TRBJ1-2; 11 nucleotides line up with TRBD1. The V gene end was trimmed by 7 bases and the J gene end by 6 bases; junction bases not matched to a gene: 4. This CDR3 is built from 13 residues. Germline CDR1 is MNHNS and CDR2 is SASEGT. In nucleotides, the CDR3 is TGTGCCAGCATCCTGGGACAGGGGGATGGCTACACCTTC. It is translated as CASILGQGDGYTF.

This clonotype was counted between two and nine times. V is TRBV6-2 or TRBV6-3 and J is TRBJ2-4; 10 bases fit TRBD2. The CDR3 is 20 residues long. J gave up 0 bases and V 6 bases, and 17 bases lay outside the gene matches. Germline CDR1 and CDR2: MNHEY and SVGEGT. Written as DNA, the CDR3 is TGTGCCAGCAGCCCCCCGGGAGGACTAGCGGAACATCTAGCCAAAAACATTCAGTACTTC. Its translation: CASSPPGGLAEHLAKNIQYF.

This clonotype was counted only a few times. The chain recombines TRBV28 with TRBJ2-1, with 7 bases fitting TRBD1. The CDR3 extends over 14 amino acids. The trim removed 6 bases at V and 5 bases at J, leaving 7 bases unmatched. Germline V lookup: CDR1 MDHEN, CDR2 SYDVKM. CDR3 sequence reads: CASSHTGTDNEQFF. DNA of the CDR3: TGTGCCAGCAGCCATACGGGGACAGACAATGAGCAGTTCTTC.

This clonotype was detected ten times or more. This sequence joins TRBV5-5 and TRBJ2-3; D gene unclear. Trimming took off 4 bases at V and 7 bases at J, with 13 bases between the two ends. In germline, CDR1 is SGHKS, CDR2 YYEKEE (reference sequence). The CDR3 has 13 amino acids. This chain's CDR3 is CASSPVTGNTQYF. CDR3 coding DNA: TGTGCCAGCAGCCCCGTGACTGGGAATACGCAGTATTTT.

V and J are TRBV5-1 and TRBJ1-2; no clear D. CDR3 length equals 14 residues. Trimming left V 0 bases short and J 4 bases short, with 10 bases between. Germline V gives CDR1 SGHRS, CDR2 YFSETQ. The CDR3: CASSLGKVGYGYTF. The DNA of the CDR3 is TGCGCCAGCAGCTTGGGTAAGGTCGGCTATGGCTACACCTTC. The full variable domain, in which reference TRBV5-1 and TRBJ1-2 provide the parts outside the CDR3, is KAGVTQTPRYLIKTRGQQVTLSCSPISGHRSVSWYQQTPGQGLQFLFEYFSETQRNKGNFPGRFSGRQFSNSRSEMNVSTLELGDSALYLCASSLGKVGYGYTFGSGTRLTVV.

This clonotype was counted many times. The gene calls are TRBV12-3 or TRBV12-4 and TRBJ2-5; TRBD1 agrees at 9 bases. The V gene end was trimmed by 4 bases and the J gene end by 4 bases; junction bases not matched to a gene: 7. The CDR3 is 15 residues long. The CDR3 spells CASSSPGQGRETQYF. The CDR3 nucleotides are TGTGCCAGCAGTTCGCCCGGACAGGGGAGAGAGACCCAGTACTTC.

There are many counts of this clonotype. The rearrangement links TRBV20-1 to TRBJ1-2; maybe TRBD1 (6 bases). CDR1 DFQATT and CDR2 SNEGSKA come from the germline V gene (reference sequence). CDR3 length equals 14 residues. The germline V and J ends were trimmed by 1 base and 4 bases, with 13 bases remaining between them. CDR3 amino acids: CSARAGGEGYGYTF. In DNA, the CDR3 is TGCAGTGCTAGAGCGGGGGGCGAGGGCTATGGCTACACCTTC.

This clonotype was seen once. This chain links TRBV29-1 with TRBJ2-5; the D gene is possibly TRBD1 (6 bases). CDR3 length: 14 residues. V was trimmed by 6 bases and J by 9 bases, leaving 23 bases between them. Per the germline V gene, CDR1 is SQVTM and CDR2 is ANQGSEA. This chain's CDR3 is CSVDILQGKEAQYF. The CDR3 DNA reads TGCAGCGTGGATATACTACAGGGAAAGGAGGCCCAGTACTTC.

This clonotype turned up a few times. This chain uses TRBV18 with TRBJ1-5; weak D call: TRBD1 (6 bases). This CDR3 has 14 amino acids. Germline V lookup: CDR1 KGHSH, CDR2 LQKENI. Deletions cut 4 bases from V and 5 bases from J, with 12 bases between. The CDR3 sequence is CASSQQGGDQPQHF. For the CDR3, the DNA is TGTGCCAGCTCACAACAGGGTGGGGATCAGCCCCAGCATTTT.

This clonotype was detected many times. This chain uses TRBV2 with TRBJ2-1; TRBD1 aligns across 7 bases. Germline-derived CDR1 and CDR2 are SNHLY and FYNNEI. V lost 6 bases, J lost 8 bases, and 10 bases stayed unmatched. The CDR3 is 14 residues long. CDR3 DNA sequence: TGTGCCAGCAGGTCGGGACAGCAAGGGGATGAGCAGTTCTTC. This gives the protein CASRSGQQGDEQFF.

This clonotype appeared a single time. This chain connects TRBV28 to TRBJ2-5, with 7 positions matching TRBD1. This CDR3 has 17 residues. Germline V gives CDR1 MDHEN, CDR2 SYDVKM. Losses at the gene ends were 3 bases for V and 1 base for J; bases not matched to a gene: 11. This CDR3 reads CASSFLRDRSFQETQYF. The CDR3 bases are TGTGCCAGCAGTTTCCTCCGGGACAGAAGCTTCCAAGAGACCCAGTACTTC.

At least ten counts were recorded for this clonotype. V gene TRBV6-1 combines with J gene TRBJ1-6; 7 bases are shared with TRBD1. V was clipped by 6 bases and J by 5 bases; unmatched bases: 7. The CDR3 extends over 15 amino acids. Germline V gene data show CDR1 as MNHNS and CDR2 as SASEGT. DNA for the CDR3: TGTGCCAGCAGCCCTGGGACAGCCAATAATTCACCCCTCCACTTT. This encodes CASSPGTANNSPLHF.

This clonotype was seen at least ten times. V is TRBV11-3 and J is TRBJ2-1, with unresolved D. Germline V lookup: CDR1 SGHNT, CDR2 YENEEA. The length of the CDR3 is 11 residues. V was pared by 4 bases and J by 10 bases, with 8 bases between. Here the CDR3 DNA reads TGTGCCAGCAGCTATACCCGGGAGCAGTTCTTC. Translating it yields CASSYTREQFF.

This clonotype came up many times. The chain joins TRBV9 to TRBJ2-5; no firm D call. Per the germline V gene, CDR1 is SGDLS and CDR2 is YYNGEE. Trimming left V 0 bases short and J 2 bases short, with 8 bases between. This CDR3 is 14 amino acids long. CDR3 nucleotides: TGTGCCAGCAGCGTAGGGCAGGCTCAAGAGACCCAGTACTTC. Protein product: CASSVGQAQETQYF.

The sample holds many counts of this clonotype. The chain employs TRBV7-8 and TRBJ1-2; weak D call: TRBD1 (5 bases). Between the trimmed V and J ends, which lost 5 bases and 1 base, there was a span of 17 bases. CDR1 and CDR2 from the germline V gene are SGHVS and FQNEAQ. CDR3 length: 16 residues. CDR3 protein: CASSVGRGANNYGYTF. The CDR3 DNA is TGTGCCAGCAGCGTGGGGCGAGGGGCTAATAACTATGGCTACACCTTC. The complete variable domain, with remaining parts taken from reference TRBV7-8 and TRBJ1-2, reads GAGVSQSPRYKVAKRGQDVALRCDPISGHVSLFWYQQALGQGPEFLTYFQNEAQLDKSGLPSDRFFAERPEGSVSTLKIQRTQQEDSAVYLCASSVGRGANNYGYTFGSGTRLTVV.

This clonotype was found many times. The V gene is TRBV6-1, the J gene TRBJ1-2; tentatively, D is TRBD1 (5 bases). CDR1 and CDR2 (germline): MNHNS, SASEGT. V lost 3 bases, J lost 4 bases, and 6 bases lay in between. The CDR3 length is 12 residues. CDR3 sequence (DNA): TGTGCCAGCAGTGAGAGGGGCTATGGCTACACCTTC. Protein product: CASSERGYGYTF.

The CDR3 DNA reads TGTGCCAGCAGCGTAGGCACAGGGGGATACTATGGCTACACCTTC. Amino acid sequence: CASSVGTGGYYGYTF. The chain uses TRBV9 and TRBJ1-2, with TRBD1 identical over 8 bases. The CDR3 contains 15 residues. J gave up 3 bases and V 0 bases, and 4 bases lay outside the gene matches. Germline assignment: CDR1 SGDLS and CDR2 YYNGEE.

At least ten counts were recorded for this clonotype. The chain couples TRBV5-1 to TRBJ2-5; TRBD1 aligns across 9 bases. This CDR3 contains 17 residues. Germline lookup yields CDR1 SGHRS and CDR2 YFSETQ. With 4 bases clipped from V and 1 base from J, the junction kept 11 bases outside the gene matches. The CDR3 coding sequence is TGCGCCAGCAGCGCCCAGGGACAGGGTCCATCCCAAGAGACCCAGTACTTC. Encoded protein: CASSAQGQGPSQETQYF.

This chain uses TRBV7-9 with TRBJ1-5, with 9 bases fitting TRBD1. V lost 0 bases to trimming and J lost 9 bases; unmatched junction nucleotides: 6. Germline V gene sequence: CDR1 SEHNR, CDR2 FQNEAQ (reference sequence). The CDR3 is 15 amino acids. This chain's CDR3 is CASSLAGTGRGPQHF. CDR3 in DNA: TGTGCCAGCAGCTTAGCCGGGACAGGGAGAGGGCCCCAGCATTTT.

This clonotype was counted ten times or more. The chain couples TRBV20-1 to TRBJ1-2; D is unresolved. Germline V gives CDR1 DFQATT, CDR2 SNEGSKA (reference sequence). V was cut by 6 bases and J by 4 bases, with 9 bases left in between. The CDR3 is made up of 11 amino acids. The CDR3 DNA reads as TGCAGTGCGAGTGACGGCTATGGCTACACCTTC. Translation gives CSASDGYGYTF.

This clonotype was seen repeatedly, ten times or more. The V and J genes are TRBV29-1 and TRBJ2-1; 10 bases are a match to TRBD1. The germline V gene has CDR1 SQVTM and CDR2 ANQGSEA. This CDR3 is 14 amino acids long. V was pared by 7 bases and J by 2 bases, with 5 bases of the junction left unmatched. The chain's CDR3 is CSAPGQGAYNEQFF. The CDR3 DNA reads TGCAGCGCTCCCGGACAGGGGGCCTACAATGAGCAGTTCTTC.

Ten or more counts support this clonotype. This sequence joins TRBV3-1 and TRBJ2-1; 9 bases agree with TRBD2. There are 18 residues in the CDR3. The germline gives CDR1 LGHDT, CDR2 YNNKEL (reference sequence). V shed 0 bases and J 1 base; nucleotides not matched to a gene: 7. CDR3 residues: CASSQDEGLAGSYNEQFF. The CDR3 region has the DNA TGTGCCAGCAGCCAAGATGAAGGGCTAGCGGGGTCCTACAATGAGCAGTTCTTC.